The rows below give T cell receptor beta chains drawn from one sample of a study of blood T cells in healthy people across ages. In TCRdb, the 5' RACE reads were re-called with MiXCR into one record per CDR3 protein. The profile shows 850,000 to 1,300,000 distinct CDR3 sequences, around 45% of them singletons. Source material: blood. The receptors were sampled from a woman aged 60-70 years in good health. Each CDR3 is given with its conserved first and last residue. Each record gives: clone size, J gene, V gene, D gene, CDR3 protein, CDR3 DNA. D genes are given only for firm matches. Clone size appears in some rows only: once, few, many, or a class for an expanded clone.

NA | TRBJ2-7 | TRBV20-1 | TRBD1 | CIARGQGGEQYF | TGCATTGCTAGAGGACAGGGAGGCGAGCAGTACTTC
NA | TRBJ2-7 | TRBV29-1 | TRBD2 | CSVDLAGLYNEQYF | TGCAGCGTTGACTTAGCGGGACTCTACAATGAGCAGTACTTC
few | TRBJ2-7 | TRBV27 | TRBD1 | CASSLYRDSGYEQYF | TGTGCCAGCAGTTTATATCGGGACAGTGGTTACGAGCAGTACTTC
NA | TRBJ2-7 | TRBV2 | TRBD1 | CASRGRGQYEQYF | TGTGCCAGCAGGGGCAGGGGACAGTACGAGCAGTACTTC
NA | TRBJ1-1 | TRBV20-1 | NA | CSAMLNREAFF | TGCAGTGCTATGCTCAACAGGGAAGCTTTCTTT
NA | TRBJ2-3 | TRBV12-3/TRBV12-4 | NA | CASSTRLGFAPDTQYF | TGTGCCAGCAGTACCCGACTAGGATTTGCCCCAGATACGCAGTATTTT
NA | TRBJ2-2 | TRBV9 | NA | CASSVGGNTLSGELFF | TGTGCCAGCAGCGTAGGGGGCAACACCCTGTCCGGGGAGCTGTTTTTT
NA | TRBJ2-7 | TRBV6-1 | NA | CASSETAHSYEQYF | TGTGCCAGCAGTGAGACGGCTCACTCCTACGAGCAGTACTTC
NA | TRBJ2-5 | TRBV5-1 | TRBD1 | CASSPGQGVSETQYF | TGCGCCAGCAGCCCTGGACAGGGTGTGTCTGAGACCCAGTACTTC
few | TRBJ1-2 | TRBV2 | TRBD1 | CASSNADDREYGYTF | TGTGCCAGCAGTAACGCGGACGACAGGGAATATGGCTACACCTTC
NA | TRBJ2-5 | TRBV9 | TRBD2 | CASSALAIGTQYF | TGTGCCAGCAGTGCACTAGCGATTGGGACCCAGTACTTC
few | TRBJ2-1 | TRBV20-1 | TRBD2 | CSARKLAGGYNEQFF | TGCAGTGCTAGGAAACTAGCGGGAGGGTACAATGAGCAGTTCTTC
NA | TRBJ2-3 | TRBV6-5 | TRBD2 | CASSVASGVTDTQYF | TGTGCCAGCAGTGTCGCTAGCGGGGTAACAGATACGCAGTATTTT
few | TRBJ2-4 | TRBV12-3/TRBV12-4 | NA | CASSLDGRTREQYF | TGTGCCAGCAGTTTAGACGGACGGACAAGGGAGCAGTACTTC
few | TRBJ1-1 | TRBV11-1 | NA | CASSFGSRLNTEAFF | TGTGCCAGCAGCTTTGGCAGTCGGTTGAACACTGAAGCTTTCTTT
NA | TRBJ2-4 | TRBV20-1 | TRBD2 | CSAGSGRHKKQYF | TGCAGTGCCGGGAGCGGGAGGCACAAAAAGCAGTACTTC
NA | TRBJ2-1 | TRBV12-3/TRBV12-4 | TRBD2 | CASSFPGTSGSVGQFF | TGCGCCAGCAGTTTTCCTGGGACTAGCGGGAGTGTAGGGCAGTTCTTC
NA | TRBJ2-3 | TRBV5-6 | NA | CASSLGSGLMTDTQYF | TGTGCCAGCAGCTTGGGGAGCGGCTTAATGACGGATACGCAGTATTTT
once | TRBJ2-2 | TRBV29-1 | NA | CSVVGQNTGELFF | TGCAGCGTCGTTGGACAGAACACCGGGGAGCTGTTTTTT
NA | TRBJ2-3 | TRBV5-6 | TRBD2 | CASSLLAGTRGSTDTQYF | TGTGCCAGCAGCTTATTAGCGGGAACCCGGGGGAGCACAGATACGCAGTATTTT
NA | TRBJ2-3 | TRBV5-5 | TRBD2 | CASLEGTSFTDTQYF | TGTGCCAGCCTTGAGGGGACTAGCTTCACAGATACGCAGTATTTT
few | TRBJ2-1 | TRBV24-1 | TRBD2 | CATSDPGLAGGSYNEQFF | TGTGCCACCAGTGATCCAGGACTAGCGGGAGGGAGCTACAATGAGCAGTTCTTC
NA | TRBJ1-1 | TRBV25-1 | NA | CASSAGFTEAFF | TGTGCCAGCAGCGCCGGATTTACTGAAGCTTTCTTT